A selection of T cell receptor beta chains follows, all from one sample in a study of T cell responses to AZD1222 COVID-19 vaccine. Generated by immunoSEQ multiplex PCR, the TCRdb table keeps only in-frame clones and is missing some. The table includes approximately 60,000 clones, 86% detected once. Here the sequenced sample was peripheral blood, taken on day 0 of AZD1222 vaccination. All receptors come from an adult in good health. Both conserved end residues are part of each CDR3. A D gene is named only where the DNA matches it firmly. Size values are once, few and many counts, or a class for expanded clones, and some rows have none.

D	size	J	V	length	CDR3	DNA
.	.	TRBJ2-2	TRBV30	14	CAWSNGASTGELFF	TGTGCCTGGAGTAATGGCGCGAGTACCGGGGAGCTGTTTTTT
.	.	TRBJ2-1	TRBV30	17	CAWSVFGAAYSYNEQFF	TGTGCCTGGAGTGTATTTGGCGCGGCATACTCCTACAATGAGCAGTTCTTC
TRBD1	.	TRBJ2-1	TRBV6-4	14	CASSVDRVNNEQFF	TGTGCCAGCAGTGTTGACAGGGTAAACAATGAGCAGTTCTTC
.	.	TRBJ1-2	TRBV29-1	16	CSVEGSGALGGYGYTF	TGCAGCGTTGAAGGGTCGGGGGCGTTGGGAGGGTATGGCTACACCTTC
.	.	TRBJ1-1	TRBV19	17	CASSIPRNWGLNTEAFF	TGTGCCAGTAGTATCCCGAGGAACTGGGGGTTGAACACTGAAGCTTTCTTT
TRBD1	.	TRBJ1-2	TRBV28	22	CASSFRLGVFSRDRGPLGGYTF	TGTGCCAGCAGTTTTCGTCTGGGAGTCTTTTCTCGGGACAGGGGGCCCTTAGGTGGCTACACCTTC
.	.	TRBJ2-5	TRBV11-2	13	CASSPQGRETQYF	TGTGCCAGCAGCCCACAGGGTAGGGAGACCCAGTACTTC
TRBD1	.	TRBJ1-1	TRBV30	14	CAWSPGTGRTEAFF	TGTGCCTGGAGTCCCGGGACAGGGAGGACTGAAGCTTTCTTT
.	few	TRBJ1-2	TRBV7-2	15	CASTPPLRTGYGYTF	TGTGCCAGCACCCCCCCCTTGCGAACTGGCTATGGCTACACCTTC
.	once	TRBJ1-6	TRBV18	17	CASSAVGSSSYNSPLHF	TGTGCCAGCTCAGCCGTAGGTTCCAGCTCCTATAATTCACCCCTCCACTTT
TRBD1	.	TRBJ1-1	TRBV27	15	CASSWGTGPNTEAFF	TGTGCCAGCAGTTGGGGGACAGGCCCGAACACTGAAGCTTTCTTT
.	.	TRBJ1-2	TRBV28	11	CASSLIHGYTF	TGTGCCAGCAGTTTAATCCATGGCTACACCTTC
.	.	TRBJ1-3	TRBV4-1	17	CASSQASLPGAGNTIYF	TGCGCCAGCAGCCAAGCCAGCTTACCGGGGGCTGGAAACACCATATATTTT
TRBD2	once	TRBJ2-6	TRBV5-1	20	CASTRSGLDPLNSGANVLTF	TGCGCCAGCACCCGGTCGGGACTAGACCCCTTAAACTCTGGGGCCAACGTCCTGACTTTC
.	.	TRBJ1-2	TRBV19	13	CASTTSRGYGYTF	TGTGCCAGTACCACGAGCAGGGGATATGGCTACACCTTC
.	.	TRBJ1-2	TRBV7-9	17	CASSPERGPQSNYGYTF	TGTGCCAGCAGCCCCGAGCGGGGCCCCCAATCTAACTATGGCTACACCTTC
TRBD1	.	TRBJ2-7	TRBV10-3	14	CAIRTRDSSYEQYF	TGTGCCATCAGAACCCGGGACAGTTCCTACGAGCAGTACTTC
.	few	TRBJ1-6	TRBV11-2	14	CASSLKGYNSPLHF	TGTGCCAGCAGCTTGAAGGGTTATAATTCACCCCTCCACTTT
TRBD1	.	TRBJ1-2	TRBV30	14	CAWSPGTGNYGYTF	TGTGCCTGGAGTCCCGGGACAGGGAACTATGGCTACACCTTC
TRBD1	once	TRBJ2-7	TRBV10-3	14	CAISDPDRAYEQYF	TGTGCCATCAGTGACCCGGACAGGGCGTACGAGCAGTACTTC
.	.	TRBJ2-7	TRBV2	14	CASRVRGASYEQYF	TGTGCCAGCAGAGTAAGGGGAGCATCCTACGAGCAGTACTTC
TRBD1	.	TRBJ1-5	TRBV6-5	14	CASRRDRDWQPQHF	TGTGCCAGCAGACGCGACAGGGATTGGCAGCCCCAGCATTTT
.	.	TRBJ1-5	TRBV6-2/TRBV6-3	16	CASSYWAESINQPQHF	TGTGCCAGCAGTTATTGGGCCGAATCTATCAATCAGCCCCAGCATTTT
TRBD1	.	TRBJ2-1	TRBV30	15	CAWSLQGVVLDEQFF	TGTGCCTGGAGCCTACAGGGGGTGGTTCTTGATGAGCAGTTCTTC
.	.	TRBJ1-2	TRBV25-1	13	CASSERASNGYTF	TGTGCCAGCAGTGAACGGGCGAGTAATGGCTACACCTTC
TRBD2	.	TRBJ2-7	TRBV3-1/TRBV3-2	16	CASSQGGLAGVDEQYF	TGTGCCAGCAGCCAAGGGGGACTAGCGGGAGTCGACGAGCAGTACTTC
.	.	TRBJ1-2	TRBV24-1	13	CATSITADYGYTF	TGTGCCACCAGTATAACAGCAGACTATGGCTACACCTTC
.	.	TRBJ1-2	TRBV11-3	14	CASSLRDGNYGYTF	TGTGCCAGCAGCTTAAGGGACGGAAACTATGGCTACACCTTC
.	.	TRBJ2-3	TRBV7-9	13	CATETVSTDTQYF	TGTGCCACCGAGACAGTGAGCACAGATACGCAGTATTTT
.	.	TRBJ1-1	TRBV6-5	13	CASSSSMNTEAFF	TGTGCCAGCAGCTCGAGCATGAACACTGAAGCTTTCTTT
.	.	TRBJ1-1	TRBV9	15	CASSVGGFQNTEAFF	TGTGCCAGCAGCGTAGGAGGGTTCCAAAACACTGAAGCTTTCTTT
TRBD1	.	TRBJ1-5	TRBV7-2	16	CASSLFRDSSNQPQHF	TGTGCCAGCAGCTTATTCCGGGACAGCAGCAATCAGCCCCAGCATTTT
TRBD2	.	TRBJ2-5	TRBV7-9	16	CASSRWTSVGLETQYF	TGTGCCAGCAGCAGATGGACTAGCGTGGGATTGGAGACCCAGTACTTC
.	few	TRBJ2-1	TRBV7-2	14	CASSFDAGYNEQFF	TGTGCCAGCAGCTTTGACGCGGGGTACAATGAGCAGTTCTTC
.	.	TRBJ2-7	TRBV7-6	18	CASSLAATGLWTPNEQYF	TGTGCCAGCAGCTTAGCGGCCACAGGTTTATGGACTCCAAACGAGCAGTACTTC
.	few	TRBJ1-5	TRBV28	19	CASSLTQVGLINSNQPQHF	TGTGCCAGCAGTTTGACTCAGGTTGGGCTGATTAATAGCAATCAGCCCCAGCATTTT
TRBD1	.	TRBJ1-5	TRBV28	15	CASSWDRVVDQPQHF	TGTGCCAGCAGTTGGGACAGGGTCGTTGATCAGCCCCAGCATTTT
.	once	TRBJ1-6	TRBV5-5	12	CASSSLNSPLHF	TGTGCCAGCAGCTCCTTAAATTCACCCCTCCACTTT
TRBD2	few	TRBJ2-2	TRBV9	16	CASSLPSGRNTGELFF	TGTGCCAGCAGCTTACCTAGCGGGAGGAACACCGGGGAGCTGTTTTTT
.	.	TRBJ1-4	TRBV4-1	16	CASSQGRLSTNEKLFF	TGCGCCAGCAGCCAAGGCCGGCTAAGTACAAATGAAAAACTGTTTTTT